This record concerns one TCR beta chain sequence. Germline CDR1 is SQVTM and CDR2 is ANQGSEA. Trimming cost V 1 base and J 7 bases, with 17 bases left between them. This CDR3 spans 14 amino acids. One heparinised blood draw averaging around 100 mL was given by each donor. The entry originates in a study of beta chain features in type 1 diabetes. Across the whole study: Healthy donors resembled patients in age, gender and cell yields. Examination spanned approximately 110 million sorted cells from all samples.

Expressed TCRB transcripts were sequenced because the entire RNA isolate underwent reverse transcription. The average read count of naive, central memory and regulatory T cell samples was a few million. Produced via immunoSEQ multiplex PCR; TCRdb's table is partial and in-frame only. The profile covers 130,000 to 150,000 clones, with about 10% appearing a single time and 1% to 1.5% taken by the ten largest. Sequencing was done on a sample of naive CD4+ T cells from blood. J is TRBJ2-7 and V is TRBV29-1; D may be TRBD2 (5 bases). The sequence was collected from a man aged 18 to 30 in good health. The CDR3 reads CSVEGPVRTGEQYF. The CDR3 coding sequence is TGCAGCGTTGAAGGCCCAGTTAGGACGGGGGAGCAGTACTTC.